The 21 T cell receptor beta chains in this list originate from one sample, sequenced in a study of vaccination and CD4 T cells after COVID-19. Regarding treatment: approximately 11-day PBMC culture with coronavirus spike peptide pools or control peptides (ViraFEST assay). These receptors' antigens are unknown. With the Oncomine TCR Beta short-read assay, DNA from cultured CD4+ T cells was sequenced. MiXCR, applied by TCRdb to the PCR reads, yields one record per CDR3 protein. The profile shows 21,000 or so distinct CDR3 sequences, roughly half of them singletons. Sample: CD4+ T cells from blood, cultured in vitro. Receptor source: a human donor who had recovered from COVID-19.

The chain uses TRBV30 and TRBJ1-6; D is possibly TRBD1 (5 bases). V was clipped by 1 base and J by 0 bases, with 7 bases between them. This CDR3 is 15 amino acids long. Germline V gives CDR1 GTSNPN, CDR2 SVGIG (reference sequence). The CDR3 nucleotides read TGTGCCTGGAGTGGACAGAGCTCCTATAATTCACCCCTCCACTTT. It yields the protein CAWSGQSSYNSPLHF.

This rearrangement joins TRBV30 to TRBJ1-6; 10 positions match TRBD1. V dropped 3 bases and J dropped 9; count of bases not matched to a gene: 8. The length of the CDR3 is 15 residues. Germline CDR1 reads GTSNPN; CDR2 reads SVGIG (reference sequence). CDR3 in DNA: TGTGCCTGGAGAGGAAAGGGACAGGGGATTTCACCCCTCCACTTT. Its protein product is CAWRGKGQGISPLHF.

The V gene is TRBV11-3, the J gene TRBJ2-3; D is perhaps TRBD1 or TRBD2 (5 bases each). Germline CDR1 is SGHNT and CDR2 is YENEEA. V was clipped by 6 bases and J by 0 bases, with 10 bases between them. The CDR3 sequence is 14 residues long. As DNA, the CDR3 is TGTGCCAGCAGTTCCCGGGACAGCACAGATACGCAGTATTTT. Its translation: CASSSRDSTDTQYF.

The rearrangement uses TRBV19 and TRBJ2-3, with no clear D. The V end was cut by 1 base, the J end by 1 base, with 21 bases between. Per the germline V gene, CDR1 is LNHDA and CDR2 is SQIVND (reference sequence). The CDR3 contains 19 residues. The CDR3 DNA reads as TGTGCCAGTAGTATAGGGTTGGCACGTGGGAAAGGAGGCACAGATACGCAGTATTTT. Translating it yields CASSIGLARGKGGTDTQYF. The full variable domain, in which reference TRBV19 and TRBJ2-3 provide the parts outside the CDR3, is DGGITQSPKYLFRKEGQNVTLSCEQNLNHDAMYWYRQDPGQGLRLIYYSQIVNDFQKGDIAEGYSVSREKKESFPLTVTSAQKNPTAFYLCASSIGLARGKGGTDTQYFGPGTRLTVL.

The J gene is TRBJ2-2, the V gene TRBV5-1; 7 bases line up with TRBD1. The CDR3 consists of 14 residues. From germline, CDR1 is SGHRS and CDR2 YFSETQ. V shed 3 bases and J 7 bases; nucleotides not matched to a gene: 6. This chain's CDR3 is CASSSQGDGGELFF. In DNA, the CDR3 is TGCGCCAGCAGCTCCCAGGGGGATGGCGGGGAGCTGTTTTTT.

V gene TRBV24-1 combines with J gene TRBJ2-3, with D possibly matching TRBD2 (5 bases). The CDR3 is 13 residues long. V dropped 10 bases and J dropped 2 bases, with 12 bases sitting between them. Germline CDR1 and CDR2: KGHDR and SFDVKD. The CDR3 bases are TGTGCCACGGAGGACCGAAACACAGATACGCAGTATTTT. Translated: CATEDRNTDTQYF.

This chain connects TRBV7-9 to TRBJ2-1; perhaps TRBD2 as D (5 bases). Germline assignment: CDR1 SEHNR and CDR2 FQNEAQ (reference sequence). The CDR3 consists of 13 residues. Deletions cut 3 bases from V and 6 bases from J, with 9 bases between. In DNA form, the CDR3 reads TGTGCCAGCAGCTTGCGCGCGGGCAATGAGCAGTTCTTC. It yields the protein CASSLRAGNEQFF.

The V gene is TRBV7-6, the J gene TRBJ1-3; TRBD1 matches at 9 bases. The CDR3 is 15 residues long. V lost 4 bases, J lost 4 bases, and 5 bases stayed unmatched. CDR1 is SGHVS and CDR2 is FNYEAQ in the germline V gene. The CDR3 sequence is CASSYPGTGGNTIYF. CDR3 coding DNA: TGTGCCAGCAGCTACCCCGGGACAGGGGGAAACACCATATATTTT.

The chain joins TRBV7-2 to TRBJ1-2, with 9 bases lining up with TRBD1. CDR1 and CDR2 (germline): SGHTA, FQGNSA. This CDR3 region has 14 residues. J was trimmed by 2 bases and V by 3 bases; bases with no gene match: 1. In DNA, the CDR3 is TGTGCCAGCAGCTTCGGGACAGGGAACTATGGCTACACCTTC. Translating gives CASSFGTGNYGYTF.

V gene TRBV28 combines with J gene TRBJ2-2; the D call may be TRBD1 or TRBD2 (5 bases each). Germline assignment: CDR1 MDHEN and CDR2 SYDVKM. CDR3 length: 14 amino acids. Trimming left V 3 bases short and J 5 bases short, with 10 bases between. The CDR3, as DNA: TGTGCCAGCAGTTTGGGGGATTTAACCGGGGAGCTGTTTTTT. It is translated as CASSLGDLTGELFF.

By share, this clonotype ranks as large (0.1 to 1%). This chain connects TRBV6-2 or TRBV6-3 to TRBJ1-3; a weak D match, TRBD1 (5 bases). Deletions cut 7 bases from V and 2 bases from J, with 12 bases between. Germline CDR1 reads MNHEY; CDR2 reads SVGEGT. The CDR3 sequence is 14 residues long. CDR3 protein: CASTQAGTGNTIYF. Here the CDR3 DNA reads TGTGCCAGCACCCAAGCAGGGACTGGAAACACCATATATTTT.

This clonotype appeared a few times. V is TRBV6-5 and J is TRBJ2-7; D is unresolved. V was clipped by 4 bases and J by 2 bases, with 9 bases between them. The CDR3 length is 13 residues. The germline CDR1 and CDR2 sequences are MNHEY and SVGAGI. The chain's CDR3 is CASSSLSPYEQYF. DNA for the CDR3: TGTGCCAGCAGTTCCCTTTCCCCCTACGAGCAGTACTTC.

The rearrangement links TRBV7-9 to TRBJ2-7, with 9 bases matching TRBD2. V dropped 4 bases and J dropped 0; count of bases not matched to a gene: 10. This CDR3 comprises 17 residues. Germline V gene sequence: CDR1 SEHNR, CDR2 FQNEAQ (reference sequence). The CDR3 region is CASSSLAGKRGSYEQYF. Here the CDR3 DNA reads TGTGCCAGCAGCTCCCTAGCGGGAAAGAGAGGCTCCTACGAGCAGTACTTC.

The rearrangement links TRBV7-8 to TRBJ1-1, with D unresolved. Germline V lookup: CDR1 SGHVS, CDR2 FQNEAQ. The V and J ends lost 5 bases and 6 bases respectively, with 13 bases between them. CDR3 length: 13 amino acids. The CDR3 protein is CASSRVGGAEAFF. The CDR3 coding sequence is TGTGCCAGCAGCCGGGTCGGCGGGGCTGAAGCTTTCTTT.

The chain combines TRBV7-2 with TRBJ1-5, with TRBD1 matching 10 bases. The CDR3 loop spans 15 amino acids. The J segment lost 7 bases and the V segment lost 5 bases, leaving 8 bases of the junction unmatched. The germline CDR1 and CDR2 sequences are SGHTA and FQGNSA. The CDR3 region has the DNA TGTGCCAGCAGCCCAGGACAGGGGGTTCGGCAGCCCCAGCATTTT. Its translation: CASSPGQGVRQPQHF.

The V and J genes are TRBV28 and TRBJ2-7; D uncertain. This CDR3 contains 14 residues. Germline V gene lookup returns CDR1 MDHEN and CDR2 SYDVKM. Trimming cost V 6 bases and J 2 bases, with 14 bases left between them. CDR3 in amino acids: CASSQELGTYEQYF. The CDR3 DNA sequence: TGTGCCAGCAGCCAGGAGTTGGGGACCTACGAGCAGTACTTC.

This clonotype has just a few counts. The V and J genes are TRBV2 and TRBJ1-5; D unresolved. The length of the CDR3 is 13 residues. Trimming shortened V by 9 bases and J by 6 bases, and 15 bases separated the two germline ends. Per germline, CDR1 SNHLY and CDR2 FYNNEI. CDR3 DNA: TGTGCCAGGGGGTCAGTTGAAGGTCAGCCCCAGCATTTT. Protein product: CARGSVEGQPQHF.

In this sample, this clonotype turned up once. This sequence joins TRBV7-9 and TRBJ2-3; D call uncertain. Germline loops: CDR1 SEHNR, CDR2 FQNEAQ (reference sequence). V lost 2 bases and J 0 bases, leaving 21 bases between the germline ends. The CDR3 spans 19 residues. CDR3 sequence (DNA): TGTGCCAGCAGCTTAACCCACCTAGTGGGTTGGCCAAGCACAGATACGCAGTATTTT. This encodes CASSLTHLVGWPSTDTQYF.

V gene TRBV28 combines with J gene TRBJ1-6; D uncertain. CDR3 length: 12 amino acids. Trimming took off 4 bases at V and 7 bases at J, with 5 bases between the two ends. CDR1 and CDR2 from the germline V gene are MDHEN and SYDVKM. The DNA of the CDR3 is TGTGCCAGCAGTTCCCGCAATTCACCCCTCCACTTT. Translating gives CASSSRNSPLHF. Variable domain in full (rest from reference TRBV28 and TRBJ1-6): DVKVTQSSRYLVKRTGEKVFLECVQDMDHENMFWYRQDPGLGLRLIYFSYDVKMKEKGDIPEGYSVSREKKERFSLILESASTNQTSMYLCASSSRNSPLHFGNGTRLTVT.

This clonotype was observed a few times. The CDR3 here is CASSLSLGVRGYTF. The DNA of the CDR3 is TGTGCCAGCAGTTTATCCCTGGGAGTGCGTGGCTACACCTTC. V and J are TRBV28 and TRBJ1-2, with D unclear. Germline V lookup: CDR1 MDHEN, CDR2 SYDVKM. This CDR3 contains 14 residues. V was pared by 1 base and J by 7 bases, with 13 bases between.

The genes are TRBV28 and TRBJ2-6, with D possibly being TRBD1 (5 bases). V was trimmed by 6 bases and J by 2 bases, leaving 11 bases between them. Germline V CDR1 and CDR2: MDHEN, SYDVKM. The CDR3 covers 15 residues. The DNA for the CDR3 is TGTGCCAGCAGCCCCCCAGGGCCTGGGGCCAACGTCCTGACTTTC. Translating it yields CASSPPGPGANVLTF.